The clone carrying this TCR beta chain has a count of ten or more. V lost 0 bases and J lost 4, with 12 bases in between. CDR1 DFQATT and CDR2 SNEGSKA come from the germline V gene (reference sequence). The CDR3 extends over 14 amino acids. The data derive from a study of CD8 T cells in ankylosing spondylitis. Molecular-barcoded quantitative 5'-RACE produced these TCR beta libraries. MiXCR, applied by TCRdb to the 5' RACE reads, yields one record per CDR3 protein. The sample has more than 300,000 distinct CDR3 sequences, around a tenth seen once. Sample: blood, either unsorted or a sorted T cell fraction (not recorded which). This receptor was identified in a female donor with ankylosing spondylitis or in good health (not recorded which). The chain has TRBV20-1 and TRBJ1-2; possibly TRBD1 for D (5 bases). This CDR3 reads CSARDEDTGYGYTF. The CDR3 nucleotides are TGCAGTGCTAGAGACGAAGACACAGGCTATGGCTACACCTTC.